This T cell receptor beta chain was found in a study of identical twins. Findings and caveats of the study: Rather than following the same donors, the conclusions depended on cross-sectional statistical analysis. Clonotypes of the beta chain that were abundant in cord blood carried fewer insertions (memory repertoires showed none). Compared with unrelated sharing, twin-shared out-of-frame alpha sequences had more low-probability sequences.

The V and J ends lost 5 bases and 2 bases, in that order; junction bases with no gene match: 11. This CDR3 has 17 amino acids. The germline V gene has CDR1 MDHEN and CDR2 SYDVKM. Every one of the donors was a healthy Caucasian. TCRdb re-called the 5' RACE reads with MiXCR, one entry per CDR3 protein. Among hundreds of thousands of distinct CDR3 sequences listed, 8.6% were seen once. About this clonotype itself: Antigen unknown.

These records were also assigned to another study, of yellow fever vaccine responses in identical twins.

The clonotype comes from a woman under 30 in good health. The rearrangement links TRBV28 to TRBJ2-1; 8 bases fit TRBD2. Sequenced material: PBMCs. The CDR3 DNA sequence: TGTGCCAGCAGTCCTTCCCTACTAGCGGAACCCTACAATGAGCAGTTCTTC. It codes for CASSPSLLAEPYNEQFF.